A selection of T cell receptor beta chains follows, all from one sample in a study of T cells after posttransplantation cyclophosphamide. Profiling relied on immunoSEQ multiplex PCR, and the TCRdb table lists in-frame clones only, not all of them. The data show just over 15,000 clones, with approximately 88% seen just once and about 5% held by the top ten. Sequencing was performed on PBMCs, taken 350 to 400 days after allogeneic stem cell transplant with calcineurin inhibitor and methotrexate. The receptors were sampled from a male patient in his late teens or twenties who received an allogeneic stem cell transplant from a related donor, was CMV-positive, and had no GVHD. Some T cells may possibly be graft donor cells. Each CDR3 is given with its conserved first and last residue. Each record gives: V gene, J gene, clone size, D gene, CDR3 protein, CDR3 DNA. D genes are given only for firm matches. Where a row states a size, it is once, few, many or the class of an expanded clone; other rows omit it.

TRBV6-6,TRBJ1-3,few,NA,CASSSGHLNSGNTIYF,TGTGCCAGCAGTTCGGGACACCTGAACTCTGGAAACACCATATATTTT
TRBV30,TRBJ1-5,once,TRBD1,CAWNGDRLSNQPQHF,TGTGCCTGGAACGGGGACAGACTTAGCAATCAGCCCCAGCATTTT
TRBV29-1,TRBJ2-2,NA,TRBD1,CSVLTGGRTGELFF,TGCAGCGTTCTGACAGGGGGGCGCACCGGGGAGCTGTTTTTT
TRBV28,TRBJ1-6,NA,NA,CASSPYGQGNNSPLHF,TGTGCCAGCAGTCCCTACGGCCAGGGGAACAATTCACCCCTCCACTTT
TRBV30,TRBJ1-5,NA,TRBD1,CAWRGTGTSQPQHF,TGTGCCTGGAGGGGGACAGGGACGAGCCAGCCCCAGCATTTT
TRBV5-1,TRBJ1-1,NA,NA,CASSLVVGLDTEAFF,TGCGCCAGCAGCTTGGTAGTGGGCCTCGACACTGAAGCTTTCTTT
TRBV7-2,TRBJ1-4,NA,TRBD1,CASSPSGTGEYEKLFF,TGTGCCAGCAGCCCCTCTGGGACAGGGGAATATGAAAAACTGTTTTTT
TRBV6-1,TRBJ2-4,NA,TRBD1,CASSGPGTGGIAKNIQYF,TGTGCCAGCAGTGGGCCCGGGACAGGGGGCATTGCCAAAAACATTCAGTACTTC
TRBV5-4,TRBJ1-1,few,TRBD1,CASSWGQSEAFF,TGTGCCAGCAGCTGGGGACAGTCTGAAGCTTTCTTT
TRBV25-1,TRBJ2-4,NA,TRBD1,CASSEEGQGENIQYF,TGTGCCAGCAGCGAGGAAGGACAGGGTGAAAACATTCAGTACTTC
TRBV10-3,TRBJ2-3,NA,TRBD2,CAISTRTSGTPDTQYF,TGTGCCATCAGTACCAGGACTAGCGGGACCCCAGATACGCAGTATTTT
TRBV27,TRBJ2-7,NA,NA,CASRTPTYEQYF,TGTGCCAGCAGGACTCCAACCTACGAGCAGTACTTC
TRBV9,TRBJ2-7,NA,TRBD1,CASSHPDRTYEQYF,TGTGCCAGCAGCCACCCGGACAGGACCTACGAGCAGTACTTC
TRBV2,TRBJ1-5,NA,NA,CASSRLNSNQPQHF,TGTGCCAGCAGTCGACTCAATAGCAATCAGCCCCAGCATTTT